The sample holds a few counts of the clone carrying this TCR beta chain. This entry is derived from a study of blood T cell repertoires in COVID-19. Whole-study context: COVID-19 samples collected from the United States, Italy and Spain covered acute and convalescent phases. PBMCs, B-cell-depleted T cells, or T cells provided the cDNA or gDNA that made up the material.

CDR1 is WSHSY and CDR2 is SAAADI in the germline V gene. V was shortened by 7 bases and J by 0 bases, with 22 bases between the two germline ends. The CDR3 sequence is 18 residues long. TCRdb keeps only in-frame clones here, not all; method: immunoSEQ multiplex PCR. The data hold fewer than 250,000 clones, with around 88% observed a single time. This TCR derives from a woman aged 50 to 60 with acute or convalescent COVID-19. The source material was peripheral blood. J is TRBJ2-1 and V is TRBV10-2, with D possibly matching TRBD2 (6 bases). The CDR3 reads CASKRLPTEGLSYNEQFF. The CDR3 DNA follows: TGCGCCAGCAAACGTCTTCCAACGGAGGGCCTCTCCTACAATGAGCAGTTCTTC.